This TCR beta chain was captured by sequencing in a study of vaccination and CD4 T cells after COVID-19. Oncomine TCR Beta short-read sequencing was applied to DNA from cultured CD4+ T cells. TCRdb re-called the PCR reads through MiXCR, storing one row per CDR3 protein. The profile shows approximately 15,000 distinct CDR3 sequences, around 50% of them singletons. The treatment here: approximately 9-day PBMC culture with coronavirus spike peptide pools or control peptides (ViraFEST assay). The CDR3 runs 15 residues. Germline V gene data show CDR1 as MNHEY and CDR2 as SVGAGI. The junction had 3 bases not matched to a gene; V was cut back by 2 bases and J by 0 bases. With regard to this clonotype: Its antigen is unknown.

Material for sequencing was CD4+ T cells from blood, cultured in vitro. The sequence was obtained from a human donor who had recovered from COVID-19. The chain couples TRBV6-5 to TRBJ1-2, with 7 bases that match TRBD1. The CDR3 coding sequence is TGTGCCAGCAGTTACACGACAGGGACTAACTATGGCTACACCTTC. This gives the protein CASSYTTGTNYGYTF.